This T cell receptor (beta chain) is drawn from a study of T-cell memory formation after mild COVID-19. Study background: Each donor largely had its own TCR clusters. Study findings and constraints: Contracting clones from day 15 to 85 showed balanced CD4/CD8; later expanders favored CD4+. Pre-infection memory held some responding clones, suggesting pre-existing cross-reactive T cells responded.

In germline, CDR1 is LGHNA, CDR2 YSLEER. The CDR3 is 22 amino acids. The trim removed 4 bases at V and 3 bases at J, leaving 24 bases unmatched. It was 5'RACE with constant-segment primers that produced the TCR alpha and TCR beta cDNA libraries, which carried sample barcodes and UMIs. Via MiXCR, TCRdb re-called the 5' RACE reads, giving one row per CDR3 protein. The repertoire holds 200,000 to 250,000 distinct CDR3 sequences, with around 17% as singletons. This clonotype showed up just a few times. The antigen remains undetermined. The J gene is TRBJ2-2, the V gene TRBV4-3; 9 bases agree with TRBD1. The clonotype was recovered from a man aged 18 to 30 who had mild COVID-19 (a few samples of this study predate the infection). Cell type and time point are not known. Source material: PBMCs or a T cell subset sorted from them (not recorded which). Written as DNA, the CDR3 is TGCGCCAGCAGCCTATTTATAACCGGGACAGGGACTTCCTCGGGGGACACCGGGGAGCTGTTTTTT. This gives the protein CASSLFITGTGTSSGDTGELFF.